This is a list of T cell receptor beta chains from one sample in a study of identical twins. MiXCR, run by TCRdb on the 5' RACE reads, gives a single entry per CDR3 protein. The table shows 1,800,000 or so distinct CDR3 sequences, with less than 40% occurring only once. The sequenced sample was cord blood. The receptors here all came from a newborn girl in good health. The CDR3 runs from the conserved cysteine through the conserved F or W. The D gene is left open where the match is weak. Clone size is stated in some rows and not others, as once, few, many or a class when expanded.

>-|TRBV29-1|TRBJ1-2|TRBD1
CSVERDRGFRGGGYTF
TGCAGCGTTGAAAGGGACAGGGGTTTCAGAGGTGGTGGCTACACCTTC
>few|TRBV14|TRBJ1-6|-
CASSQDRSSAKYNSPLHF
TGTGCCAGCAGCCAAGATAGGAGCAGTGCAAAGTATAATTCACCCCTCCACTTT
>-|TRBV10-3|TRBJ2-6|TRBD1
CAISDWTGKSGANVLTF
TGTGCCATCAGTGACTGGACAGGGAAGTCTGGGGCCAACGTCCTGACTTTC
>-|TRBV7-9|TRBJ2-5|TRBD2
CASCCGGQETQYF
TGTGCCAGCTGCTGCGGGGGCCAAGAGACCCAGTACTTC
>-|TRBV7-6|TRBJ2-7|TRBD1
CASTEIQGNEQYF
TGTGCCAGCACCGAGATACAGGGGAACGAGCAGTACTTC
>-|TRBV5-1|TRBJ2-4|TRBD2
CASSPDHGRQNIQYF
TGCGCCAGCAGCCCGGACCACGGGAGGCAAAACATTCAGTACTTC
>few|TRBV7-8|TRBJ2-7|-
CASSLAWLGHSDYKQYF
TGTGCCAGCAGCTTAGCGTGGCTGGGACACTCTGACTACAAGCAGTACTTC
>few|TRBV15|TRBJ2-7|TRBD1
CATSRAGTAYNEQYF
TGTGCCACCAGCAGAGCCGGGACAGCTTACAATGAGCAGTACTTC
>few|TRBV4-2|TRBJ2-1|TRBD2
CASSHKRGDSYNEQFF
TGTGCCAGCAGCCACAAGCGGGGCGACTCCTACAATGAGCAGTTCTTC
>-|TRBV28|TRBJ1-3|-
CASSFLTENTIYF
TGTGCCAGCAGTTTCCTTACGGAGAACACCATATATTTT
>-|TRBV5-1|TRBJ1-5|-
CASSLAPSGNQPQHF
TGCGCCAGCAGCTTGGCGCCCAGTGGGAATCAGCCCCAGCATTTT
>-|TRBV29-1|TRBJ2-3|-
CSPRGPADTQYF
TGCAGCCCCAGAGGACCAGCAGATACGCAGTATTTT
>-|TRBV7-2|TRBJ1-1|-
CASSFARTSNTEAFF
TGTGCCAGCAGCTTTGCCAGGACTTCGAACACTGAAGCTTTCTTT
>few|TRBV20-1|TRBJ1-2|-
CSAVSGPINYGYTF
TGCAGTGCTGTCTCCGGGCCCATTAACTATGGCTACACCTTC
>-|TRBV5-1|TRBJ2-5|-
CASSWGDRSQKTQYF
TGCGCCAGCAGCTGGGGCGACAGGAGCCAAAAGACCCAGTACTTC
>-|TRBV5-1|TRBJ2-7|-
CASSLSGRGSYEQYF
TGCGCCAGCAGCTTGTCGGGACGGGGTTCCTACGAGCAGTACTTC
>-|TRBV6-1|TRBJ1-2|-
CASSRTARFYGYTF
TGTGCCAGCAGCCGGACAGCTCGATTTTATGGCTACACCTTC
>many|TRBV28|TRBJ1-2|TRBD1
CASSLTGGGGYGYTF
TGTGCCAGCAGTTTAACAGGGGGCGGGGGCTATGGCTACACCTTC